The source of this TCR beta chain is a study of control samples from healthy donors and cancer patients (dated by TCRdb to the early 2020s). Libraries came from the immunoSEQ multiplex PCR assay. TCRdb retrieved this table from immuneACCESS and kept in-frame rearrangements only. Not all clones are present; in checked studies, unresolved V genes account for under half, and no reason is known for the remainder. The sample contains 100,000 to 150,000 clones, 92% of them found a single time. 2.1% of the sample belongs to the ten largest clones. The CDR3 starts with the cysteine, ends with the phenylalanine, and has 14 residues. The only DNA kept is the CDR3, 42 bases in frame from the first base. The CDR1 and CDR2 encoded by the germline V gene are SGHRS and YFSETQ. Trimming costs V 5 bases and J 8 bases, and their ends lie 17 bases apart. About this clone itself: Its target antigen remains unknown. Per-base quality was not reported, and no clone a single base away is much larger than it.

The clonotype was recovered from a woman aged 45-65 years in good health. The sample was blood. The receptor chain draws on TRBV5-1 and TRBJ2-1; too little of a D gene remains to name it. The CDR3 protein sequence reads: CASRQTTMHDEQFF. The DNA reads TGCGCCAGCAGGCAAACCACAATGCACGATGAGCAGTTCTTC.